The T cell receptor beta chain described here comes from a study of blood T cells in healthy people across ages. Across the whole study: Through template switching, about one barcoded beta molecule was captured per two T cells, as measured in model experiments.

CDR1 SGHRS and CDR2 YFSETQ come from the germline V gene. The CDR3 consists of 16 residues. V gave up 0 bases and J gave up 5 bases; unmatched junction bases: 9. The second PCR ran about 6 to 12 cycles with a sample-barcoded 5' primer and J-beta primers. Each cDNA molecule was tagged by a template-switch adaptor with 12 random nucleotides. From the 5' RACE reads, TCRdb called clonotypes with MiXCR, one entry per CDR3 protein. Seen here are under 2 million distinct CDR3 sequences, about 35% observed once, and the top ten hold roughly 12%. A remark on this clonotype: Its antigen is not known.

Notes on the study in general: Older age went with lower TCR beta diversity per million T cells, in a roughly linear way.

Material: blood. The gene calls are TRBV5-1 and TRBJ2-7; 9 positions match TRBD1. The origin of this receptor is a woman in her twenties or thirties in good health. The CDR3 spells CASSLAGTGNKDEQYF. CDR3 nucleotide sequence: TGCGCCAGCAGCTTGGCCGGGACAGGGAACAAGGACGAGCAGTACTTC.